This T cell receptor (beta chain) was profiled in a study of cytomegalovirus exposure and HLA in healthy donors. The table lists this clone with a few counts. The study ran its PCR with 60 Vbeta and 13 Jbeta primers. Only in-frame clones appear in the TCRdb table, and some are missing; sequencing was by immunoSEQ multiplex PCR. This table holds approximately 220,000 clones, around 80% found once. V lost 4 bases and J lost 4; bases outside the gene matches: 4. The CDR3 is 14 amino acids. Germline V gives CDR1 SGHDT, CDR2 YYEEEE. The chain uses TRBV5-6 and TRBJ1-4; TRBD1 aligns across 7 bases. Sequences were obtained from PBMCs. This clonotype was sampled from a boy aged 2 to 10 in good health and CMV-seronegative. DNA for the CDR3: TGTGCCAGCAGCCCGGGACAGATTAATGAAAAACTGTTTTTT. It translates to CASSPGQINEKLFF. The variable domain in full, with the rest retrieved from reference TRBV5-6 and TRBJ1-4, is DAGVTQSPTHLIKTRGQQVTLRCSPKSGHDTVSWYQQALGQGPQFIFQYYEEEERQRGNFPDRFSGHQFPNYSSELNVNALLLGDSALYLCASSPGQINEKLFFGSGTQLSVL.